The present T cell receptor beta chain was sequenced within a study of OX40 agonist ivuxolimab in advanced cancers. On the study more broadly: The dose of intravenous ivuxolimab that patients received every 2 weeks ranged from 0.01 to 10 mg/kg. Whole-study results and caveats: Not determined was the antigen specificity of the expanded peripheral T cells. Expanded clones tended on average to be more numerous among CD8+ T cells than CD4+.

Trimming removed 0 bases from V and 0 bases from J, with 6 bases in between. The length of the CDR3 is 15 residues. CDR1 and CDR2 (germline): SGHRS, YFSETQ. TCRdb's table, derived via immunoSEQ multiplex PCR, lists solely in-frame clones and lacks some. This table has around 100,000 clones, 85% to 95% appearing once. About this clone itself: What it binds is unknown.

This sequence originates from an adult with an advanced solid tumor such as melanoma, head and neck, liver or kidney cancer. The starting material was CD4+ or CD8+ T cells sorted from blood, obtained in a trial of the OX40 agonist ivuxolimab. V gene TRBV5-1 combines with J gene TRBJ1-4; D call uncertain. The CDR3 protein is CASSLVGATNEKLFF. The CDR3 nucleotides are TGCGCCAGCAGCTTGGTGGGAGCAACTAATGAAAAACTGTTTTTT.